One sample yielded the 29 T cell receptor beta chains listed below, sequenced in a study of blood T cell repertoires in COVID-19. Sequencing was performed with immunoSEQ multiplex PCR; in TCRdb, only in-frame clones are kept and a portion is missing. The data show 200,000 to 300,000 clones, with roughly 80% seen just once and 9.6% held by the top ten. Specimen: peripheral blood. The receptors were sampled from a woman of 80 years or more with acute or convalescent COVID-19.

Points on this clone: One junction end does not reproduce the germline sequence, and a read error may be involved. This chain links TRBV5-1 with TRBJ2-4; weak D call: TRBD2 (6 bases). CDR1 and CDR2 from the germline V gene are SGHRS and YFSETQ. This CDR3 spans 16 amino acids. In DNA, the CDR3 is TGCGTCAGCAGCTTGGGGGAGGTCCTAGCCAAAAACATTCAGTACTTC. As protein: CVSSLGEVLAKNIQYF.

The chain joins TRBV6-5 to TRBJ2-3; possibly TRBD1 for D (6 bases). The CDR3 extends over 13 amino acids. The germline CDR1 and CDR2 sequences are MNHEY and SVGAGI. V lost 5 bases to trimming and J lost 6 bases, with 12 bases between them. The CDR3, as DNA: TGTGCCAGCAGTAGTCCAGGGGTTGATACGCAGTATTTT. Translated: CASSSPGVDTQYF.

The rearrangement joins TRBV13 to TRBJ1-3; 7 bases agree with TRBD1. The CDR3 is made up of 16 amino acids. The junction had 6 bases not matched to a gene; V was cut back by 4 bases and J by 0 bases. CDR1 and CDR2 from the germline V gene are PRHDT and FYEKMQ (reference sequence). The CDR3: CASSSLGTDSGNTIYF. DNA for the CDR3: TGTGCCAGCAGCTCCCTTGGGACAGACTCTGGAAACACCATATATTTT.

The chain employs TRBV9 and TRBJ2-7; 10 positions agree with TRBD1. From germline, CDR1 is SGDLS and CDR2 YYNGEE. This CDR3 is built from 15 residues. The ends lost 4 bases at V and 7 bases at J; junction bases unmatched: 11. The CDR3 nucleotides read TGTGCCAGCAGCATTAGGGACAGGGGAGATGTGGAGCAGTACTTC. Protein product: CASSIRDRGDVEQYF. The full variable domain, with the rest looked up from reference TRBV9 and TRBJ2-7, is DSGVTQTPKHLITATGQRVTLRCSPRSGDLSVYWYQQSLDQGLQFLIQYYNGEERAKGNILERFSAQQFPDLHSELNLSSLELGDSALYFCASSIRDRGDVEQYFGPGTRLTVT.

The chain links TRBV5-1 to TRBJ1-1; 7 bases agree with TRBD1. The CDR3 extends over 16 amino acids. Trimming at V came to 2 bases and at J to 1 base, leaving 8 bases not matched to a gene. CDR1 and CDR2 from the germline V gene are SGHRS and YFSETQ. CDR3 sequence (DNA): TGCGCCAGCAGCTTAGAAGGGGGCGGGAAGAACACTGAAGCTTTCTTT. This sequence encodes CASSLEGGGKNTEAFF.

This rearrangement joins TRBV5-4 to TRBJ1-1, with TRBD1 matching over 9 bases. The V and J ends lost 1 base and 10 bases, in that order; junction bases with no gene match: 11. This CDR3 contains 15 residues. CDR1 is SGHNT, CDR2 YYREEE, per germline (reference sequence). The CDR3 sequence is CASSLQDRGFPRAFF. The DNA for the CDR3 is TGTGCCAGCAGCTTGCAGGACAGGGGCTTCCCAAGAGCTTTCTTT.

The chain employs TRBV19 and TRBJ1-2; the match to TRBD1 covers 7 bases. The CDR3 length is 14 residues. The germline V gene has CDR1 LNHDA and CDR2 SQIVND (reference sequence). J lost 2 bases, V lost 3 bases, and 3 bases had no gene match. The CDR3 protein is CASSIQTGNYGYTF. The CDR3 DNA is TGTGCCAGTAGTATCCAGACAGGGAACTATGGCTACACCTTC.

The chain is built from TRBV9 and TRBJ2-1, with 14 positions matching TRBD2. The V gene's germline CDR1 is SGDLS and CDR2 YYNGEE. The length of the CDR3 is 16 residues. J was trimmed by 9 bases and V by 0 bases; bases with no gene match: 5. CDR3 sequence: CASSVGLAGGLGEQFF. CDR3 nucleotides: TGTGCCAGCAGCGTAGGACTAGCGGGGGGGCTCGGTGAGCAGTTCTTC.

The CDR3 nucleotides are TGTGCCAGCTCGCGGACAGGCGGGAGCAATCAGCCCCAGCATTTT. Residues: CASSRTGGSNQPQHF. The chain has TRBV18 and TRBJ1-5; 7 bases are shared with TRBD1. J gave up 1 base and V 6 bases, and 6 bases lay outside the gene matches. CDR1 is KGHSH and CDR2 is LQKENI in the germline V gene. CDR3 length equals 15 residues.

The CDR3 DNA follows: TGTGCCAGCAGTTACTCTCCAGGGAACGTGTTTGGCTACACCTTC. Its protein is CASSYSPGNVFGYTF. This sequence joins TRBV6-5 and TRBJ1-2; perhaps TRBD1 as D (5 bases). Per germline, CDR1 MNHEY and CDR2 SVGAGI. V lost 0 bases to trimming and J lost 7 bases, with 15 bases between them. The CDR3 runs to 15 residues.

V usage is TRBV12-5 and J usage is TRBJ1-6, with 7 bases that match TRBD1. With 0 bases clipped from V and 7 bases from J, the junction kept 0 bases outside the gene matches. Germline V gene data show CDR1 as LGHNT and CDR2 as FRNRAP. The length of the CDR3 is 14 residues. The CDR3 sequence is CASGLVQGNSPLHF. CDR3 DNA sequence: TGTGCTAGTGGTTTGGTACAGGGGAATTCACCCCTCCACTTT.

The rearrangement links TRBV19 to TRBJ1-5; tentative D call: TRBD1 (5 bases). The CDR3 runs 17 residues. V was pared by 0 bases and J by 0 bases, with 12 bases between. Germline CDR1 reads LNHDA; CDR2 reads SQIVND (reference sequence). CDR3 sequence reads: CASSIDGAGYSNQPQHF. The CDR3, as DNA: TGTGCCAGTAGTATAGATGGGGCAGGCTATAGCAATCAGCCCCAGCATTTT.

The V and J genes are TRBV4-1 and TRBJ2-1; the match to TRBD2 covers 8 bases. The CDR3 totals 16 residues. Trimming at V came to 2 bases and at J to 4 bases, leaving 7 bases not matched to a gene. Germline V gene sequence: CDR1 MGHRA, CDR2 YSYEKL. CDR3 nucleotides: TGCGCCAGCAGCCAACTTCGGGGGGGAGGATACAATGAGCAGTTCTTC. Its translation: CASSQLRGGGYNEQFF.

This chain uses TRBV5-1 with TRBJ1-4, with D uncertain. CDR1 is SGHRS, CDR2 YFSETQ, per germline. CDR3 length: 18 residues. V gave up 0 bases and J gave up 4 bases, with 19 bases separating them. CDR3 DNA sequence: TGCGCCAGCAGCTTGGTACCCGGGAGCCCCGCCGGTAATGAAAAACTGTTTTTT. This translates into CASSLVPGSPAGNEKLFF.

V gene TRBV4-1 combines with J gene TRBJ1-5; 10 bases are a match to TRBD1. With 0 bases clipped from V and 3 bases from J, the junction kept 11 bases outside the gene matches. The CDR3 contains 19 residues. From germline, CDR1 is MGHRA and CDR2 YSYEKL. The CDR3 DNA reads TGCGCCAGCAGCCAAGAGGGGACAGGGGCCCAAGGCCCCAATCAGCCCCAGCATTTT. It is translated as CASSQEGTGAQGPNQPQHF.

This chain uses TRBV2 with TRBJ1-3, with 7 nucleotides matching TRBD1. V gave up 4 bases and J gave up 8 bases; unmatched junction bases: 8. The length of the CDR3 is 14 residues. Germline V gene data show CDR1 as SNHLY and CDR2 as FYNNEI. This CDR3 is CASSGLGQLHTIYF. The CDR3 region has the DNA TGTGCCAGCAGTGGACTGGGACAGTTACACACCATATATTTT.

The sample holds one count of this clone. V usage is TRBV6-1 and J usage is TRBJ2-2; perhaps TRBD2 as D (6 bases). The CDR3 is 16 amino acids. Germline V gives CDR1 MNHNS, CDR2 SASEGT. Trimming took off 0 bases at V and 4 bases at J, with 12 bases between the two ends. CDR3 sequence (DNA): TGTGCCAGCAGTGAAGCCGGGGCGGGACGCACCGGGGAGCTGTTTTTT. Encoded protein: CASSEAGAGRTGELFF.

The CDR3 DNA follows: TGTGCCAGCAGCCGAGGACTAGCGGGGGGTCAGGGGGAGACCCAGTACTTC. Its protein is CASSRGLAGGQGETQYF. The chain uses TRBV3-1 (or the pseudogene TRBV3-2) and TRBJ2-5; 14 nucleotides agree with TRBD2. Looked up from germline, CDR1 is LGHDT and CDR2 is YNNKEL (reference sequence). Trimming took 4 bases from V and 5 from J; bases not matched to a gene: 9. The CDR3 extends over 17 amino acids.

The chain has TRBV18 and TRBJ1-2, with 8 positions matching TRBD1. The CDR3 runs to 13 residues. V lost 5 bases and J lost 7; bases outside the gene matches: 6. Germline V lookup: CDR1 KGHSH, CDR2 LQKENI. The CDR3 region is CASSSGGAGGYTF. The DNA of the CDR3 is TGTGCCAGCTCATCAGGGGGCGCAGGTGGCTACACCTTC.

This sequence joins TRBV19 and TRBJ1-2, with D possibly being TRBD1 (5 bases). CDR3 size: 14 residues. Trimming took off 6 bases at V and 5 bases at J, with 16 bases between the two ends. Germline V gene lookup returns CDR1 LNHDA and CDR2 SQIVND (reference sequence). The CDR3 here is CASRLKDTHYGYTF. In nucleotides, the CDR3 is TGTGCCAGTAGGTTGAAGGACACCCATTATGGCTACACCTTC.

This chain connects TRBV11-2 to TRBJ1-5; no reliable D call. With 1 base removed from V and 3 bases from J, the gap between germline ends came to 7 bases. The V gene's germline CDR1 is SGHAT and CDR2 FQNNGV. The CDR3 consists of 14 residues. This CDR3 is CASSLAGPNQPQHF. CDR3 DNA sequence: TGTGCCAGCAGCTTAGCAGGCCCCAATCAGCCCCAGCATTTT.

This chain uses TRBV19 with TRBJ1-3, with TRBD1 as a possible D gene (5 bases). CDR3 length equals 17 residues. Germline V gene data show CDR1 as LNHDA and CDR2 as SQIVND (reference sequence). The ends were cut back, 6 bases at V and 3 bases at J, with 21 bases in the middle. CDR3 region: CASSPTRGFEFGNTIYF. The CDR3 nucleotides read TGTGCCAGTAGCCCCACCCGGGGGTTTGAGTTTGGAAACACCATATATTTT.

The genes are TRBV20-1 and TRBJ2-3; 9 positions match TRBD1. Per germline, CDR1 DFQATT and CDR2 SNEGSKA (reference sequence). The CDR3 extends over 15 amino acids. V lost 3 bases, J lost 4 bases, and 8 bases stayed unmatched. The CDR3 is CSASRGQGAADTQYF. Written as DNA, the CDR3 is TGCAGTGCTAGTAGGGGACAGGGTGCAGCAGATACGCAGTATTTT.

This rearrangement joins TRBV6-2 or TRBV6-3 to TRBJ2-2, with D uncertain. Per germline, CDR1 MNHEY and CDR2 SVGEGT. The CDR3 extends over 13 amino acids. The V end lost 6 bases, the J end lost 5 bases, and 10 bases lay between the germline ends. CDR3 bases: TGTGCCAGCAGCCCGACATTAACCGGGGAGCTGTTTTTT. It yields the protein CASSPTLTGELFF.

This chain uses TRBV28 with TRBJ1-5; TRBD1 matches 7 bases. The length of the CDR3 is 14 residues. The germline V gene encodes CDR1 MDHEN and CDR2 SYDVKM. J gave up 3 bases and V 7 bases, and 6 bases lay outside the gene matches. CDR3 bases: TGTGCCAGCATACCCGGACAGGTCAATCAGCCCCAGCATTTT. It yields the protein CASIPGQVNQPQHF.

This sequence joins TRBV5-4 and TRBJ1-2, with D possibly matching TRBD1 (5 bases). The CDR3 loop spans 15 amino acids. V was trimmed by 4 bases and J by 8 bases, leaving 21 bases between them. The germline gives CDR1 SGHNT, CDR2 YYREEE (reference sequence). The CDR3 protein is CASSKSGTSLAGYTF. CDR3 coding DNA: TGTGCCAGCAGCAAATCCGGGACTTCTCTTGCCGGCTACACCTTC.

V gene TRBV10-3 combines with J gene TRBJ2-1; 10 bases fit TRBD2. This CDR3 contains 15 residues. Per germline, CDR1 ENHRY and CDR2 SYGVKD. V lost 6 bases, J lost 4 bases, and 6 bases stayed unmatched. CDR3 DNA sequence: TGTGCCATCAGCAAGCGGGGGGGCAAGTACAATGAGCAGTTCTTC. Translated: CAISKRGGKYNEQFF.

This sequence joins TRBV5-6 and TRBJ2-3; TRBD1 matches at 9 bases. The CDR3 runs 16 residues. CDR1 is SGHDT and CDR2 is YYEEEE in the germline V gene. With 4 bases clipped from V and 4 bases from J, the junction kept 10 bases outside the gene matches. The CDR3 reads CASSPVWDRDSDTQYF. CDR3 bases: TGTGCCAGCAGCCCGGTCTGGGACAGGGACTCAGATACGCAGTATTTT.

This chain uses TRBV28 with TRBJ1-6; D may be TRBD1 (6 bases). Germline V gene lookup returns CDR1 MDHEN and CDR2 SYDVKM. This CDR3 spans 16 amino acids. V lost 2 bases to trimming and J lost 6 bases, with 14 bases between them. CDR3 nucleotides: TGTGCCAGCAGTTTAGGGACAAGAGGGGTTAATTCACCCCTCCACTTT. This gives the protein CASSLGTRGVNSPLHF.